These 25 T cell receptor beta chains were all obtained from the same sample, sequenced in a study of cytotoxic CD8 clonotypes in ibrutinib-treated CLL. Method: immunoSEQ multiplex PCR; TCRdb's copy keeps in-frame clones and lacks some. The sample lists fewer than 30,000 clones; roughly two thirds were seen once. The sample here was PBMCs, taken at disease progression, from a patient treated with ibrutinib. The receptor source for this set is a human donor with chronic lymphocytic leukemia.

The chain joins TRBV9 to TRBJ1-3; D not certain. From germline, CDR1 is SGDLS and CDR2 YYNGEE. The length of the CDR3 is 15 residues. Trimming removed 3 bases at V and 0 bases at J, with 10 bases between. CDR3 residues: CASSDSGLSGNTIYF. CDR3 DNA sequence: TGTGCCAGCAGCGACTCGGGCCTCTCTGGAAACACCATATATTTT.

The V gene is TRBV18, the J gene TRBJ2-7, with a weak D call TRBD2 (6 bases). Germline V lookup: CDR1 KGHSH, CDR2 LQKENI. The length of the CDR3 is 16 residues. Trimming pared 1 base from V and 3 bases from J, leaving 16 bases between. As DNA, the CDR3 is TGTGCCAGCTCACCACGGACGCGGGGAACCAGCTACGAGCAGTACTTC. Protein product: CASSPRTRGTSYEQYF. The full variable domain, in which reference TRBV18 and TRBJ2-7 provide the parts outside the CDR3, is NAGVMQNPRHLVRRRGQEARLRCSPMKGHSHVYWYRQLPEEGLKFMVYLQKENIIDESGMPKERFSAEFPKEGPSILRIQQVVRGDSAAYFCASSPRTRGTSYEQYFGPGTRLTVT.

The DNA for the CDR3 is TGTGCCAGCAGCTTGGGGCCAGTTAATCAGCCCCAGCATTTT. Residues: CASSLGPVNQPQHF. The chain recombines TRBV5-6 with TRBJ1-5; D uncertain. Trimming left V 0 bases short and J 4 bases short, with 8 bases between. This CDR3 is built from 14 residues. The germline gives CDR1 SGHDT, CDR2 YYEEEE. Drawing the rest from reference TRBV5-6 and TRBJ1-5, the complete variable domain is DAGVTQSPTHLIKTRGQQVTLRCSPKSGHDTVSWYQQALGQGPQFIFQYYEEEERQRGNFPDRFSGHQFPNYSSELNVNALLLGDSALYLCASSLGPVNQPQHFGDGTRLSIL.

The sample holds one count of this clone. V is TRBV5-4 and J is TRBJ2-4; 8 bases align to TRBD1. V dropped 3 bases and J dropped 1; count of bases not matched to a gene: 6. Germline lookup yields CDR1 SGHNT and CDR2 YYREEE (reference sequence). The CDR3 loop spans 16 amino acids. The DNA for the CDR3 is TGTGCCAGCAGCTCGCAGGGGGCCTTGGCCAAAAACATTCAGTACTTC. Encoded protein: CASSSQGALAKNIQYF.

The rearrangement joins TRBV14 to TRBJ2-4; weak D call: TRBD1 (6 bases). CDR3 length: 16 amino acids. The ends were cut back, 4 bases at V and 5 bases at J, with 18 bases in the middle. Germline V gives CDR1 SGHDN, CDR2 FVKESK. The CDR3 sequence is CASSPRQSGAQNIQYF. CDR3 DNA sequence: TGTGCCAGCAGCCCACGACAGTCAGGGGCCCAAAACATTCAGTACTTC.

DNA of the CDR3: TGTGCCAGCAGACCGGGGAACAACGAGCAGTACTTC. Translation: CASRPGNNEQYF. The chain couples TRBV6-1 to TRBJ2-7; TRBD2 might be the D (5 bases). The germline V gene has CDR1 MNHNS and CDR2 SASEGT. The CDR3 totals 12 residues. Trimming removed 6 bases from V and 5 bases from J, with 11 bases in between.

The chain uses TRBV9 and TRBJ1-3; no definite D call. With 1 base removed from V and 0 bases from J, the gap between germline ends came to 20 bases. Germline CDR1 is SGDLS and CDR2 is YYNGEE. The CDR3 contains 19 residues. The CDR3 DNA reads as TGTGCCAGCAGCGTATTCGCCTCTTCAGCGGGGTACTCTGGAAACACCATATATTTT. Its protein is CASSVFASSAGYSGNTIYF.

J is TRBJ2-3 and V is TRBV6-1; tentatively, D is TRBD1 (5 bases). The V gene lost 0 bases and the J gene lost 6 bases, with 13 bases spanning the gap. This CDR3 region has 15 residues. Per the germline V gene, CDR1 is MNHNS and CDR2 is SASEGT. CDR3 sequence reads: CASSEATGGSDTQYF. The CDR3 DNA reads as TGTGCCAGCAGTGAAGCCACAGGTGGTTCCGATACGCAGTATTTT.

The chain recombines TRBV27 with TRBJ1-6; TRBD1 might be the D (6 bases). Germline V CDR1 and CDR2: MNHEY, SMNVEV (reference sequence). Between the trimmed V and J ends, which lost 5 bases and 10 bases, there was a span of 21 bases. The CDR3 extends over 16 amino acids. The CDR3 DNA sequence: TGTGCCAGCAGTCCCCTGGACAGCCCTCTGGGATCACCCCTCCACTTT. Its translation is CASSPLDSPLGSPLHF.

The gene calls are TRBV29-1 and TRBJ2-1; 8 bases agree with TRBD1. V lost 8 bases to trimming and J lost 4 bases; unmatched junction nucleotides: 7. Per germline, CDR1 SQVTM and CDR2 ANQGSEA. CDR3 size: 13 residues. The CDR3 sequence: CSSTGTGYNEQFF. DNA of the CDR3: TGCAGCAGTACCGGGACAGGTTACAATGAGCAGTTCTTC.

The chain carries TRBV9 and TRBJ2-3; 12 nucleotides align to TRBD2. Germline lookup yields CDR1 SGDLS and CDR2 YYNGEE. V shed 0 bases, J shed 10 bases, and the junction held 15 bases outside the gene matches. CDR3 length equals 18 residues. This chain's CDR3 is CASSVAPSSGGGRYAQYF. CDR3 coding DNA: TGTGCCAGCAGCGTAGCTCCATCTAGCGGGGGGGGCCGTTATGCGCAGTATTTT.

The V call is TRBV5-1, the J call TRBJ1-1; unclear D gene. Trimming shortened V by 4 bases and J by 3 bases, and 10 bases separated the two germline ends. This CDR3 is built from 13 residues. Germline V gene lookup returns CDR1 SGHRS and CDR2 YFSETQ. Written as DNA, the CDR3 is TGCGCCAGCAGCCCGAACCCGGACACTGAAGCTTTCTTT. Residues: CASSPNPDTEAFF.

This clone appeared a few times. The chain combines TRBV6-5 with TRBJ2-3, with no clear D. Trimming removed 2 bases at V and 3 bases at J, with 15 bases between. Germline assignment: CDR1 MNHEY and CDR2 SVGAGI. The length of the CDR3 is 16 residues. The CDR3 nucleotides are TGTGCCAGCAGTTACACCCCCTCAAGGGAAACAGATACGCAGTATTTT. Its translation is CASSYTPSRETDTQYF.

This sequence joins TRBV7-8 and TRBJ1-1; D remains ambiguous. This CDR3 spans 17 amino acids. Looked up from germline, CDR1 is SGHVS and CDR2 is FQNEAQ. V lost 5 bases and J lost 5, with 24 bases in between. The CDR3 protein is CASSKSGNAQGRTEAFF. The CDR3, as DNA: TGTGCCAGCAGCAAATCCGGGAATGCCCAAGGGAGAACTGAAGCTTTCTTT.

V usage is TRBV7-3 and J usage is TRBJ2-2, with 12 bases aligning to TRBD2. Looked up from germline, CDR1 is SGHTA and CDR2 is FQGTGA. After removal of 3 bases from V and 4 bases from J, the junction contained 3 bases not matched to a gene. The CDR3 has 16 residues. The CDR3 nucleotides read TGTGCCAGCAGCTTTGGACTAGCGGGGCTCACCGGGGAGCTGTTTTTT. Amino acids: CASSFGLAGLTGELFF.

The chain couples TRBV19 to TRBJ1-4; TRBD1 agrees at 8 bases. The V gene's germline CDR1 is LNHDA and CDR2 SQIVND (reference sequence). The CDR3 covers 15 residues. With 6 bases clipped from V and 2 bases from J, the junction kept 5 bases outside the gene matches. CDR3 DNA: TGTGCCAGTAGACCCCACAGGGGGACTAATGAAAAACTGTTTTTT. Protein: CASRPHRGTNEKLFF.

The V gene is TRBV5-6, the J gene TRBJ2-7; D unclear. This CDR3 comprises 16 residues. Germline V gene data show CDR1 as SGHDT and CDR2 as YYEEEE. V lost 0 bases, J lost 6 bases, and 19 bases lay in between. The CDR3 sequence: CASSLGVTPSRTEQYF. The DNA of the CDR3 is TGTGCCAGCAGCTTGGGCGTGACCCCCTCACGAACCGAGCAGTACTTC. Full variable domain (rest looked up from reference TRBV5-6 and TRBJ2-7): DAGVTQSPTHLIKTRGQQVTLRCSPKSGHDTVSWYQQALGQGPQFIFQYYEEEERQRGNFPDRFSGHQFPNYSSELNVNALLLGDSALYLCASSLGVTPSRTEQYFGPGTRLTVT.

This chain links TRBV7-2 with TRBJ2-3, with D hard to call. Germline CDR1 is SGHTA and CDR2 is FQGNSA. The ends were cut back, 5 bases at V and 0 bases at J, with 9 bases in the middle. This CDR3 region has 14 residues. This CDR3 is CASSPEHSTDTQYF. The DNA for the CDR3 is TGTGCCAGCAGCCCAGAGCACAGCACAGATACGCAGTATTTT. The whole variable domain, remainder taken from reference TRBV7-2 and TRBJ2-3, is GAGVSQSPSNKVTEKGKDVELRCDPISGHTALYWYRQSLGQGLEFLIYFQGNSAPDKSGLPSDRFSAERTGGSVSTLTIQRTQQEDSAVYLCASSPEHSTDTQYFGPGTRLTVL.

The rearrangement links TRBV7-2 to TRBJ1-2; D is possibly TRBD1 (5 bases). Looked up from germline, CDR1 is SGHTA and CDR2 is FQGNSA. The ends were cut back, 1 base at V and 8 bases at J, with 8 bases in the middle. The CDR3 has 12 amino acids. The DNA for the CDR3 is TGTGCCAGCAGCTTAGAGGGGTCGGGCTACACCTTC. This gives the protein CASSLEGSGYTF.

The count of this clone is one. The CDR3, as DNA: TGTGCCAGCATGGAGACCCCGTATAGCAATCAGCCCCAGCATTTT. Translating gives CASMETPYSNQPQHF. This chain uses TRBV6-5 with TRBJ1-5; no firm D call. Per germline, CDR1 MNHEY and CDR2 SVGAGI. The CDR3 sequence is 15 residues long. V was cut by 7 bases and J by 0 bases, with 13 bases left in between.

The chain is built from TRBV10-2 and TRBJ1-1; 7 bases match TRBD1. Trimming removed 5 bases from V and 4 bases from J; junction bases left unmatched: 4. The CDR3 runs 13 residues. Germline CDR1 WSHSY, CDR2 SAAADI. CDR3 residues: CASSQQGTTEAFF. DNA for the CDR3: TGCGCCAGCAGTCAACAGGGGACCACTGAAGCTTTCTTT.

The CDR3 reads CASSQELGELFF. The CDR3 bases are TGCGCCAGCAGCCAAGAACTCGGGGAGCTGTTTTTT. The rearrangement links TRBV4-3 to TRBJ2-2, with D unresolved. Trimming shortened V by 0 bases and J by 7 bases, and 3 bases separated the two germline ends. The CDR3 length is 12 residues. Germline V gene sequence: CDR1 LGHNA, CDR2 YSLEER.

The V and J genes are TRBV19 and TRBJ1-1; D ambiguous. The CDR3 has 13 amino acids. The germline V gene has CDR1 LNHDA and CDR2 SQIVND (reference sequence). V shed 3 bases and J shed 4 bases, with 9 bases lying between them. The CDR3 DNA reads TGTGCCAGTAGTATTGGTCCCGTCACTGAAGCTTTCTTT. Translating gives CASSIGPVTEAFF. Full variable domain (missing parts from reference TRBV19 and TRBJ1-1): DGGITQSPKYLFRKEGQNVTLSCEQNLNHDAMYWYRQDPGQGLRLIYYSQIVNDFQKGDIAEGYSVSREKKESFPLTVTSAQKNPTAFYLCASSIGPVTEAFFGQGTRLTVV.

The chain joins TRBV29-1 to TRBJ1-4; D unresolved. Trimming pared 4 bases from V and 0 bases from J, leaving 9 bases between. CDR3 length: 14 residues. Germline V gives CDR1 SQVTM, CDR2 ANQGSEA. CDR3 region: CSVGGGATNEKLFF. For the CDR3, the DNA is TGCAGCGTTGGGGGAGGCGCAACTAATGAAAAACTGTTTTTT.

This rearrangement joins TRBV7-8 to TRBJ1-6; D possibly corresponds to TRBD1 (5 bases). The CDR3 spans 15 residues. Germline lookup yields CDR1 SGHVS and CDR2 FQNEAQ. V was shortened by 2 bases and J by 5 bases, with 10 bases between the two germline ends. The CDR3 sequence is CASSLLGGDNSPLHF. The CDR3 nucleotides are TGTGCCAGCAGCTTACTCGGGGGGGATAATTCACCCCTCCACTTT.